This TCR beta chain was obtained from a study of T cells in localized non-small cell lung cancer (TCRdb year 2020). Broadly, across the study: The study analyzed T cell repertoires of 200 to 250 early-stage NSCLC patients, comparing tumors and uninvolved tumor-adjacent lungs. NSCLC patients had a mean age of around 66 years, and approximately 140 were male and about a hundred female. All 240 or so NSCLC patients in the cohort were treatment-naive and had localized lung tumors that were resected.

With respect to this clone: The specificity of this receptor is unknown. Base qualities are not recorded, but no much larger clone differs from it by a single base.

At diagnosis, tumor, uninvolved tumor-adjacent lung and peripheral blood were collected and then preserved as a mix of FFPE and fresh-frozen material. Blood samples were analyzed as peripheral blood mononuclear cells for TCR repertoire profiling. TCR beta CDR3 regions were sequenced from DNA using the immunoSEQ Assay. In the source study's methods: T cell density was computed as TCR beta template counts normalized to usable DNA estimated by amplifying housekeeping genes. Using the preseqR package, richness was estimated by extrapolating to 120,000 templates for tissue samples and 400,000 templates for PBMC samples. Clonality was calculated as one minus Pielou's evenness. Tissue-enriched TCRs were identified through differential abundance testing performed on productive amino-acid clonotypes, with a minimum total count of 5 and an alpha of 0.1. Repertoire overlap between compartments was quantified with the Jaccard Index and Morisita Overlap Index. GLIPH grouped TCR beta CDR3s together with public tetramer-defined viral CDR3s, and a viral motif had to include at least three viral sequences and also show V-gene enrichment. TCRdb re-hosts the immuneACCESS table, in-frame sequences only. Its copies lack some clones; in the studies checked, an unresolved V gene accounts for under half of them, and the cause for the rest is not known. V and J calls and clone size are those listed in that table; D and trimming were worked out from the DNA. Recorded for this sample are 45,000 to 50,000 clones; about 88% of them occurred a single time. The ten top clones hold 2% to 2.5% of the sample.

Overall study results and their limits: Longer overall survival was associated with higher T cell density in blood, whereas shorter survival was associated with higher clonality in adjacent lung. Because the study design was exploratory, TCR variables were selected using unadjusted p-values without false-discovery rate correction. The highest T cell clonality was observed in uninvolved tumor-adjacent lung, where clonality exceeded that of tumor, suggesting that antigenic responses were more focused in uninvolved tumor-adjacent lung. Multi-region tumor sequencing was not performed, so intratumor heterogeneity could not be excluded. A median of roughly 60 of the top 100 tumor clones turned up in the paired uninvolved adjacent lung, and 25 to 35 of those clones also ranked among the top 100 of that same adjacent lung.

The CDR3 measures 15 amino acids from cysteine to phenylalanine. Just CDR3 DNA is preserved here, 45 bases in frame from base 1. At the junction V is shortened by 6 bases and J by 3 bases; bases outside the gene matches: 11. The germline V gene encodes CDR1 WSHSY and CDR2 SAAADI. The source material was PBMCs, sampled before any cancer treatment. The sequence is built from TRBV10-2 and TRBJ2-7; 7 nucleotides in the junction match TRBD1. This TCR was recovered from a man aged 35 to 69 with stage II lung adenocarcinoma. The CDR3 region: CASSGDSRGGYEQYF. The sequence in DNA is TGCGCCAGCAGCGGGGACAGCCGAGGAGGCTACGAGCAGTACTTC.